These 30 T cell receptor beta chains came from one sample sequenced in a study of T cell responses to AZD1222 COVID-19 vaccine. TCRdb's copy holds only in-frame clones and misses some; the assay was immunoSEQ multiplex PCR. The top ten hold roughly 3.8% of the sample, which has 150,000 or so clones, about nine tenths seen once. The input for sequencing was peripheral blood, taken 28 days after the second AZD1222 dose. The receptors stem from an adult who received the AZD1222 COVID-19 vaccine.

The chain couples TRBV6-5 to TRBJ1-5; D remains unclear. Trimming took 4 bases from V and 0 from J, leaving 13 bases between them. This CDR3 region has 16 residues. Germline V gene lookup returns CDR1 MNHEY and CDR2 SVGAGI. The CDR3: CASSSSGGASNQPQHF. The CDR3 DNA is TGTGCCAGCAGTTCCTCTGGAGGAGCTAGCAATCAGCCCCAGCATTTT.

This clone was found once. The chain couples TRBV7-2 to TRBJ2-7, with 8 nucleotides matching TRBD1. Germline-derived CDR1 and CDR2 are SGHTA and FQGNSA. The CDR3 sequence is 13 residues long. V was pared by 8 bases and J by 2 bases, with 5 bases of the junction left unmatched. Here the CDR3 reads CASRTGNAYEQYF. The CDR3 nucleotides read TGTGCCAGCCGGACAGGGAACGCCTACGAGCAGTACTTC.

V is TRBV12-3 or TRBV12-4 and J is TRBJ1-1; D is undetermined. V was clipped by 3 bases and J by 6 bases, with 11 bases between them. The CDR3 covers 13 residues. CDR3: CASSFKVEAEAFF. DNA for the CDR3: TGTGCCAGCAGTTTTAAGGTTGAGGCTGAAGCTTTCTTT.

The chain recombines TRBV6-1 with TRBJ1-5; unclear D gene. V shed 1 base and J shed 9 bases, with 16 bases lying between them. The CDR3 spans 15 residues. Germline-derived CDR1 and CDR2 are MNHNS and SASEGT. CDR3 in DNA: TGTGCCAGCAGTGAAGAGATGCAGGCCCTCAGGCCCCAGCATTTT. Translation: CASSEEMQALRPQHF.

This clone was observed once. J is TRBJ1-1 and V is TRBV4-3; D uncertain. V was cut by 4 bases and J by 7 bases, with 13 bases left in between. The germline V gene has CDR1 LGHNA and CDR2 YSLEER. The CDR3 runs 13 residues. CDR3 sequence reads: CASSPRTEVEAFF. The CDR3, as DNA: TGCGCCAGCAGCCCCCGGACGGAGGTTGAAGCTTTCTTT.

The rearrangement links TRBV28 to TRBJ2-1; 8 bases fit TRBD2. The V gene end was trimmed by 4 bases and the J gene end by 5 bases; junction bases not matched to a gene: 7. The CDR3 has 15 residues. CDR1 MDHEN and CDR2 SYDVKM come from the germline V gene. The CDR3 DNA is TGTGCCAGCAGTTCTCGGCGGGAGGCGAACAATGAGCAGTTCTTC. This sequence encodes CASSSRREANNEQFF. The full variable domain, in which reference TRBV28 and TRBJ2-1 provide the parts outside the CDR3, is DVKVTQSSRYLVKRTGEKVFLECVQDMDHENMFWYRQDPGLGLRLIYFSYDVKMKEKGDIPEGYSVSREKKERFSLILESASTNQTSMYLCASSSRREANNEQFFGPGTRLTVL.

The V call is TRBV12-5, the J call TRBJ1-2; D is unresolved. Trimming removed 4 bases from V and 3 bases from J, with 9 bases in between. The CDR3 covers 13 residues. Germline V gene data show CDR1 as LGHNT and CDR2 as FRNRAP. DNA of the CDR3: TGTGCTAGTGGTTGGGGATCGGACTATGGCTACACCTTC. Translated, it gives CASGWGSDYGYTF.

V usage is TRBV7-2 and J usage is TRBJ2-3, with 12 nucleotides matching TRBD2. The CDR3 extends over 13 amino acids. The trim removed 7 bases at V and 9 bases at J, leaving 5 bases unmatched. Looked up from germline, CDR1 is SGHTA and CDR2 is FQGNSA. DNA of the CDR3: TGTGCCAGCACCCCCGGACTAGCGGGAACGCAGTATTTT. This sequence encodes CASTPGLAGTQYF.

V is TRBV6-5 and J is TRBJ1-1; maybe TRBD1 (5 bases). Trimming shortened V by 2 bases and J by 5 bases, and 12 bases separated the two germline ends. The CDR3 contains 14 residues. CDR1 and CDR2 from the germline V gene are MNHEY and SVGAGI. CDR3 residues: CASSYDQGGTEAFF. CDR3 sequence (DNA): TGTGCCAGCAGTTACGATCAGGGAGGAACTGAAGCTTTCTTT.

The V gene is TRBV4-1, the J gene TRBJ2-7, with 11 bases fitting TRBD2. The CDR3 runs 18 residues. Looked up from germline, CDR1 is MGHRA and CDR2 is YSYEKL. The V segment lost 2 bases and the J segment 3 bases; nucleotides outside the gene matches: 12. The CDR3 DNA reads TGCGCCAGCAGCCAACCGGTTCTAGCGGGGGGACGTTTCTACGAGCAGTACTTC. As protein: CASSQPVLAGGRFYEQYF.

This chain joins TRBV10-3 and TRBJ2-2; D is uncertain. V shed 7 bases and J shed 5 bases, with 20 bases lying between them. Germline-derived CDR1 and CDR2 are ENHRY and SYGVKD. The CDR3 is 16 residues long. The DNA of the CDR3 is TGTGCCATCAATACTCTCTCAGTCCTAAATACCGGGGAGCTGTTTTTT. It translates to CAINTLSVLNTGELFF.

This sequence joins TRBV3-1 (or the pseudogene TRBV3-2) and TRBJ1-2; no firm D call. V was pared by 0 bases and J by 3 bases, with 2 bases between. CDR1 is LGHDT, CDR2 YNNKEL, per germline (reference sequence). The CDR3 consists of 12 residues. CDR3: CASSQDYYGYTF. CDR3 nucleotide sequence: TGTGCCAGCAGCCAAGACTACTATGGCTACACCTTC.

In its sample, this clone was seen once. The V call is TRBV12-3 or TRBV12-4, the J call TRBJ2-5, with a possible D match to TRBD2 (5 bases). The V gene lost 1 base and the J gene lost 5 bases, with 8 bases spanning the gap. The CDR3 is 13 amino acids. CDR3 protein: CASSLVPSETQYF. Here the CDR3 DNA reads TGTGCCAGCAGTTTAGTTCCTAGCGAGACCCAGTACTTC.

The gene calls are TRBV19 and TRBJ2-7, with D tentatively TRBD1 or TRBD2 (5 bases each). Germline V CDR1 and CDR2: LNHDA, SQIVND (reference sequence). The CDR3 is made up of 13 amino acids. Between the trimmed V and J ends, which lost 7 bases and 4 bases, there was a span of 14 bases. The chain's CDR3 is CASMGPGSYEQYF. CDR3 DNA sequence: TGTGCCAGTATGGGGCCGGGGAGTTACGAGCAGTACTTC.

V usage is TRBV11-2 and J usage is TRBJ2-2; no clear D. The V end was cut by 7 bases, the J end by 5 bases, with 23 bases between. Germline CDR1 and CDR2: SGHAT and FQNNGV. The CDR3 contains 17 residues. CDR3 residues: CASTLGPGLLKTGELFF. DNA of the CDR3: TGTGCCAGCACCCTTGGCCCCGGGCTGCTTAAAACCGGGGAGCTGTTTTTT.

The rearrangement joins TRBV5-5 to TRBJ1-5; D ambiguous. Germline assignment: CDR1 SGHKS and CDR2 YYEKEE (reference sequence). The CDR3 runs to 15 residues. Trimming cost V 0 bases and J 3 bases, with 10 bases left between them. This CDR3 is CASSLGGGFNQPQHF. CDR3 nucleotide sequence: TGTGCCAGCAGCTTGGGCGGAGGGTTCAATCAGCCCCAGCATTTT.

The rearrangement joins TRBV7-9 to TRBJ1-1; D unresolved. CDR1 is SEHNR and CDR2 is FQNEAQ in the germline V gene (reference sequence). CDR3 size: 11 residues. Trimming took 5 bases from V and 9 from J, leaving 10 bases between them. Here the CDR3 DNA reads TGTGCCAGCAGCAGGGAGGTGAAAGCTTTCTTT. This codes for CASSREVKAFF.

The chain couples TRBV9 to TRBJ2-2, with D unclear. Germline CDR1 is SGDLS and CDR2 is YYNGEE. V lost 2 bases, J lost 5 bases, and 7 bases lay in between. The CDR3 is 13 amino acids. CDR3 in amino acids: CASSVDGTGELFF. CDR3 bases: TGTGCCAGCAGCGTTGACGGTACCGGGGAGCTGTTTTTT.

The chain recombines TRBV18 with TRBJ2-2, with D unresolved. The CDR3 sequence is 12 residues long. CDR1 is KGHSH, CDR2 LQKENI, per germline. V was pared by 1 base and J by 7 bases, with 4 bases between. This CDR3 is CASSPLDGELFF. The CDR3 DNA follows: TGTGCCAGCTCACCACTGGACGGGGAGCTGTTTTTT.

This chain connects TRBV5-5 to TRBJ1-1, with 11 bases aligning to TRBD1. Germline CDR1 reads SGHKS; CDR2 reads YYEKEE (reference sequence). Unmatched junction bases numbered 8, after V lost 0 bases and J lost 10 bases. This CDR3 has 15 amino acids. In DNA form, the CDR3 reads TGTGCCAGCAGCTTGGCAGGACAGGGGGCAGTAAGAGCTTTCTTT. Protein product: CASSLAGQGAVRAFF.

The CDR3 DNA reads TGTGCCAGCAGTGAGGGAGGGATGGGCAATCAGCCCCAGCATTTT. The encoded protein is CASSEGGMGNQPQHF. The rearrangement links TRBV2 to TRBJ1-5; D is undetermined. The CDR3 has 15 amino acids. Germline loops: CDR1 SNHLY, CDR2 FYNNEI. V dropped 3 bases and J dropped 2 bases, with 11 bases sitting between them.

This chain connects TRBV6-5 to TRBJ2-1, with a possible D match to TRBD2 (7 bases). Per germline, CDR1 MNHEY and CDR2 SVGAGI. With 2 bases removed from V and 2 bases from J, the gap between germline ends came to 10 bases. This CDR3 contains 15 residues. The CDR3 DNA reads as TGTGCCAGCAGTTACGCCGGGGGGCCCTACAATGAGCAGTTCTTC. Its protein product is CASSYAGGPYNEQFF.

The chain couples TRBV6-4 to TRBJ2-1; 13 bases agree with TRBD2. Germline CDR1 reads MRHNA; CDR2 reads SNTAGT. The CDR3 covers 16 residues. J gave up 7 bases and V 2 bases, and 5 bases lay outside the gene matches. The CDR3 DNA sequence: TGTGCCAGCAGTGACCAACTAGCGGGAGGGCAAAATGAGCAGTTCTTC. Encoded protein: CASSDQLAGGQNEQFF.

The chain combines TRBV27 with TRBJ1-5; no reliable D call. Trimming left V 2 bases short and J 3 bases short, with 11 bases between. The germline V gene has CDR1 MNHEY and CDR2 SMNVEV (reference sequence). This CDR3 has 15 amino acids. CDR3 nucleotide sequence: TGTGCCAGCAGTTTACGGTTCGGGTACAATCAGCCCCAGCATTTT. The encoded protein is CASSLRFGYNQPQHF.

The chain joins TRBV6-4 to TRBJ2-6; 8 positions match TRBD1. CDR3 size: 14 residues. The germline V gene encodes CDR1 MRHNA and CDR2 SNTAGT. The CDR3 nucleotides read TGTGCGCTGGGACAGGAGGCTGGGGCCAACGTCCTGACTTTC. Its protein is CALGQEAGANVLTF.

The J gene is TRBJ1-3, the V gene TRBV7-6, with no clear D. Germline V lookup: CDR1 SGHVS, CDR2 FNYEAQ. Trimming removed 0 bases from V and 4 bases from J, with 10 bases in between. CDR3 length: 15 amino acids. The CDR3 DNA follows: TGTGCCAGCAGCTTAGCGACCCTGCCAGGAAACACCATATATTTT. Translating gives CASSLATLPGNTIYF.

Here the CDR3 reads CASSGSQVPNEKLFF. CDR3 DNA sequence: TGTGCCAGCAGTGGGAGCCAGGTTCCCAATGAAAAACTGTTTTTT. The V and J genes are TRBV2 and TRBJ1-4, with unresolved D. The CDR3 sequence is 15 residues long. Between the trimmed V and J ends, which lost 4 bases and 5 bases, there was a span of 14 bases. Germline CDR1 and CDR2: SNHLY and FYNNEI.

The chain carries TRBV7-9 and TRBJ2-3; TRBD2 matches at 7 bases. V lost 5 bases and J lost 1; bases outside the gene matches: 15. The CDR3 spans 18 residues. CDR1 is SEHNR and CDR2 is FQNEAQ in the germline V gene (reference sequence). The CDR3 spells CASSAYAAGVKGTDTQYF. Written as DNA, the CDR3 is TGTGCCAGCAGCGCCTACGCCGCGGGGGTTAAGGGCACAGATACGCAGTATTTT.

V usage is TRBV6-1 and J usage is TRBJ2-4, with 7 bases identical to TRBD2. Germline assignment: CDR1 MNHNS and CDR2 SASEGT. Trimming cost V 2 bases and J 2 bases; bases outside gene matches: 6. CDR3 length: 16 amino acids. The CDR3 nucleotides read TGTGCCAGCAGTGAACGGGGGGATACGACCAAAAACATTCAGTACTTC. Encoded protein: CASSERGDTTKNIQYF.

A word on this clone: A read error may be the cause here, since a much bigger clone is one base away. Other nucleotide sequences from this sample produce the same CDR3. CDR3: CAWRGDGGLYGYTF. The CDR3 coding sequence is TGTGCCTGGCGGGGGGACGGGGGCCTCTATGGCTACACCTTC. The chain has TRBV30 and TRBJ1-2, with a weak D call TRBD1 (6 bases). CDR1 is GTSNPN, CDR2 SVGIG, per germline (reference sequence). The ends were cut back, 5 bases at V and 4 bases at J, with 17 bases in the middle. This CDR3 contains 14 residues. Drawing the rest from reference TRBV30 and TRBJ1-2, the complete variable domain is SQTIHQWPATLVQPVGSPLSLECTVEGTSNPNLYWYRQAAGRGLQLLFYSVGIGQISSEVPQNLSASRPQDRQFILSSKKLLLSDSGFYLCAWRGDGGLYGYTFGSGTRLTVV.